This T cell receptor beta chain was found in a study of technical replicates of blood from a handful of donors. Germline values: CDR1 SGDLS, CDR2 YYNGEE. The J segment lost 1 base and the V segment lost 6 bases, leaving 8 bases of the junction unmatched. CDR3 length: 15 residues. Clones were read by immunoSEQ multiplex PCR, and TCRdb kept only the in-frame ones, dropping some. The table has approximately 92,000 clones, roughly 95% seen once; the top ten hold about 0.36%. The V call is TRBV9, the J call TRBJ2-3; TRBD1 matches 7 bases. Sequencing input: T cells isolated from PBMCs. This receptor was identified in a human donor in good health. DNA of the CDR3: TGTGCCAGCACTTCAGGGGGTGTGGGCACAGATACGCAGTATTTT. Its translation: CASTSGGVGTDTQYF.